The rows below give T cell receptor beta chains drawn from one sample of a study of T cell changes during pregnancy in multiple sclerosis. Clones were read by immunoSEQ multiplex PCR, and TCRdb kept only the in-frame ones, dropping some. This sample has fewer than 40,000 clones, with approximately 90% found just once. Sequencing was performed on CD4+ T cells from peripheral blood mononuclear cells, taken in the first trimester of pregnancy. The receptors were sampled from a female donor in good health, enrolled as a control in a pregnancy study. CDR3s include the opening cysteine and the closing phenylalanine or tryptophan. Fields, in order: D gene, J gene, clone size, V gene, CDR3 DNA, CDR3 protein. The D gene is left open where the match is weak. Clone size appears in some rows only: once, few, many, or a class for an expanded clone.

d_gene: .
j_gene: TRBJ1-2
abundance: few
v_gene: TRBV4-3
CDR3nt: TGCGCCAGCAGCCAAGAGGTTATCCCGCGGAGGGGCTACACCTTC
CDR3aa: CASSQEVIPRRGYTF

d_gene: .
j_gene: TRBJ2-1
abundance: .
v_gene: TRBV7-8
CDR3nt: TGTGCCAGCAGCTTGTCCAGTGTAGTGACTAGTAGGATCAATGAGCAGTTCTTC
CDR3aa: CASSLSSVVTSRINEQFF

d_gene: TRBD1
j_gene: TRBJ2-3
abundance: .
v_gene: TRBV5-1
CDR3nt: TGCGCCAGCAGCTTGGGCACCGGGACAGGGGCCACAGATACGCAGTATTTT
CDR3aa: CASSLGTGTGATDTQYF

d_gene: TRBD1
j_gene: TRBJ2-1
abundance: .
v_gene: TRBV29-1
CDR3nt: TGCAGCGCTACCGGGACAGGGGGTAACAATGAGCAGTTCTTC
CDR3aa: CSATGTGGNNEQFF

d_gene: TRBD2
j_gene: TRBJ2-5
abundance: .
v_gene: TRBV5-6
CDR3nt: TGTGCCAGCAGACCACTAGCGGGGGGGGAGACCCAGTACTTC
CDR3aa: CASRPLAGGETQYF

d_gene: TRBD1
j_gene: TRBJ1-2
abundance: once
v_gene: TRBV6-1
CDR3nt: TGTGCCAGCAGGGTAGGACAGGGGGACTATGGCTACACCTTC
CDR3aa: CASRVGQGDYGYTF

d_gene: TRBD1
j_gene: TRBJ2-5
abundance: medium-sized
v_gene: TRBV7-2
CDR3nt: TGTGCCAGCAGCTCCGGACAGGCGAGGGGGGAGACCCAGTACTTC
CDR3aa: CASSSGQARGETQYF

d_gene: TRBD1
j_gene: TRBJ1-2
abundance: few
v_gene: TRBV29-1
CDR3nt: TGCAGCGCGATAGGACAGGGGGATGGCTACACCTTC
CDR3aa: CSAIGQGDGYTF

d_gene: TRBD1
j_gene: TRBJ1-1
abundance: .
v_gene: TRBV6-5
CDR3nt: TGTGCCAGCAAAGGGGATAGGGGGCTCGACACTGAAGCTTTCTTT
CDR3aa: CASKGDRGLDTEAFF

d_gene: TRBD2
j_gene: TRBJ2-1
abundance: .
v_gene: TRBV19
CDR3nt: TGTGCCAGTAGTGACCCGGGAGGTCGGTACTACAATGAGCAGTTCTTC
CDR3aa: CASSDPGGRYYNEQFF

d_gene: TRBD1
j_gene: TRBJ2-7
abundance: few
v_gene: TRBV2
CDR3nt: TGTGCCAGCAGTGACCTCACAGGGGTCGGGTACGAGCAGTACTTC
CDR3aa: CASSDLTGVGYEQYF

d_gene: .
j_gene: TRBJ1-2
abundance: .
v_gene: TRBV6-1
CDR3nt: TGTGCCAGCAGTGAACCTGGCCGTCCGGGCTATGGCTACACCTTC
CDR3aa: CASSEPGRPGYGYTF

d_gene: .
j_gene: TRBJ1-6
abundance: few
v_gene: TRBV21-1
CDR3nt: TGTGCCAGCCTCAAGCCGGACAGGAGGCTAGGTAATTCACCCCTCCACTTT
CDR3aa: CASLKPDRRLGNSPLHF

d_gene: .
j_gene: TRBJ2-3
abundance: .
v_gene: TRBV5-1
CDR3nt: TGCGCCAGCAGCTTGGGACAGGAAACAGATACGCAGTATTTT
CDR3aa: CASSLGQETDTQYF

d_gene: TRBD2
j_gene: TRBJ2-5
abundance: .
v_gene: TRBV5-1
CDR3nt: TGCGCCAGCAGCTACTATAGCGGGGGGGCCTCGGAGACCCAGTACTTC
CDR3aa: CASSYYSGGASETQYF

d_gene: TRBD1
j_gene: TRBJ2-2
abundance: .
v_gene: TRBV23-1
CDR3nt: TGCGCCAGCAGCCTACCTGGGACCGGGACAGCGAACACCGGGGAGCTGTTTTTT
CDR3aa: CASSLPGTGTANTGELFF

d_gene: .
j_gene: TRBJ1-5
abundance: .
v_gene: TRBV7-8
CDR3nt: TGTGCCAGCAGCTTACGCCCCATATTCAGGGGAGAAAGTTTGGGCAATCAGCCCCAGCATTTT
CDR3aa: CASSLRPIFRGESLGNQPQHF

d_gene: TRBD1
j_gene: TRBJ1-2
abundance: .
v_gene: TRBV4-1
CDR3nt: TGCGCCAGCAGCCAAGACCGTGACAGGGTTAACTATGGCTACACCTTC
CDR3aa: CASSQDRDRVNYGYTF

d_gene: TRBD1
j_gene: TRBJ1-2
abundance: .
v_gene: TRBV28
CDR3nt: TGTGCCAGCAGGCGACCGGGACAGAAATCTATGGGAGGCTACACCTTC
CDR3aa: CASRRPGQKSMGGYTF

d_gene: .
j_gene: TRBJ2-2
abundance: .
v_gene: TRBV5-1
CDR3nt: TGCGCCAGCTCGCGGGGGCGGGACACCGGGGAGCTGTTTTTT
CDR3aa: CASSRGRDTGELFF

d_gene: .
j_gene: TRBJ1-1
abundance: .
v_gene: TRBV5-1
CDR3nt: TGCGCCAGCAGGAGACAAGGACAGAACACTGAAGCTTTCTTT
CDR3aa: CASRRQGQNTEAFF

d_gene: .
j_gene: TRBJ1-1
abundance: .
v_gene: TRBV28
CDR3nt: TGTGCCACCTACCTAACCCAGGGGCAAGCTTTCTTT
CDR3aa: CATYLTQGQAFF

d_gene: TRBD2
j_gene: TRBJ2-7
abundance: .
v_gene: TRBV9
CDR3nt: TGTGCCAGCAGCCCCCGGACTAGCAGCTCCTACGAGCAGTACTTC
CDR3aa: CASSPRTSSSYEQYF

d_gene: TRBD1
j_gene: TRBJ1-6
abundance: .
v_gene: TRBV9
CDR3nt: TGTGCCAGCAGCCCACAGGGGAGAGATTCACCCCTCCACTTT
CDR3aa: CASSPQGRDSPLHF

d_gene: .
j_gene: TRBJ2-2
abundance: .
v_gene: TRBV30
CDR3nt: TGTGCCTGGAGTGTATTAGGGGGGGGAGGCGGGGAGCTGTTTTTT
CDR3aa: CAWSVLGGGGGELFF

d_gene: TRBD2
j_gene: TRBJ2-5
abundance: once
v_gene: TRBV6-6
CDR3nt: TGTGCCAGCAGTTACGGCGGGGGTACCGAGACCCAGTACTTC
CDR3aa: CASSYGGGTETQYF

d_gene: TRBD1
j_gene: TRBJ1-1
abundance: few
v_gene: TRBV27
CDR3nt: TGTGCCAGCAGCCACCGGGACAGAGGCGAGGAGGCTTTCTTT
CDR3aa: CASSHRDRGEEAFF

d_gene: .
j_gene: TRBJ1-4
abundance: .
v_gene: TRBV28
CDR3nt: TGTGCCAGCAGTCCCCCGCTTACGCACGAACAGGGTAGGCCTGAAAAACTGTTTTTT
CDR3aa: CASSPPLTHEQGRPEKLFF

d_gene: .
j_gene: TRBJ2-3
abundance: .
v_gene: TRBV19
CDR3nt: TGTGCCAGTAGTCACAGGGAGTTCGGAAATACGCAGTATTTT
CDR3aa: CASSHREFGNTQYF

d_gene: TRBD2
j_gene: TRBJ2-2
abundance: .
v_gene: TRBV10-3
CDR3nt: TGTGCCATCAGCGGACTAGCGTCCGGGGAGCTGTTTTTT
CDR3aa: CAISGLASGELFF

d_gene: TRBD2
j_gene: TRBJ2-2
abundance: .
v_gene: TRBV5-1
CDR3nt: TGCGCCAGCACCCGGACTAGCGGGGGCACCGGGGAGCTGTTTTTT
CDR3aa: CASTRTSGGTGELFF

d_gene: .
j_gene: TRBJ2-6
abundance: .
v_gene: TRBV19
CDR3nt: TGTGCCAGTAGTATCCCGGTTTGGCGGCCAGAGGATGGGGCCAACGTCCTGACTTTC
CDR3aa: CASSIPVWRPEDGANVLTF

d_gene: .
j_gene: TRBJ2-3
abundance: .
v_gene: TRBV5-4
CDR3nt: TGTGCCAGCAGCTTCGCTGTCGTCCCGGGTACGCAGTATTTT
CDR3aa: CASSFAVVPGTQYF

d_gene: TRBD2
j_gene: TRBJ2-3
abundance: .
v_gene: TRBV6-1
CDR3nt: TGTGCCAGCAGTGTGTCGGGGGGATCAAATACGCAGTATTTT
CDR3aa: CASSVSGGSNTQYF

d_gene: .
j_gene: TRBJ1-1
abundance: .
v_gene: TRBV18
CDR3nt: TGTGCCAGCTCACCTGACAGACACACTGAAGCTTTCTTT
CDR3aa: CASSPDRHTEAFF

d_gene: .
j_gene: TRBJ2-1
abundance: .
v_gene: TRBV6-5
CDR3nt: TGTGCCAGCAGTTACTCGGCGGGGGCCAGTAATGAGCAGTTCTTC
CDR3aa: CASSYSAGASNEQFF

d_gene: .
j_gene: TRBJ1-2
abundance: .
v_gene: TRBV25-1
CDR3nt: TGTGCCAGCAGTGAAGGAGGGAGCTATGGCTACACCTTC
CDR3aa: CASSEGGSYGYTF

d_gene: TRBD1
j_gene: TRBJ1-4
abundance: .
v_gene: TRBV30
CDR3nt: TGTGCCGGACAGGGGGCTAATGAAAAACTGTTTTTT
CDR3aa: CAGQGANEKLFF

d_gene: .
j_gene: TRBJ1-2
abundance: .
v_gene: TRBV5-5
CDR3nt: TGTGCCAGCAGCTTCCGGGACACCCCAGGGTCTTATGGCTACACCTTC
CDR3aa: CASSFRDTPGSYGYTF

d_gene: .
j_gene: TRBJ1-1
abundance: .
v_gene: TRBV7-9
CDR3nt: TGTGCCAGCAGCTTAGCGGCCCCGGGGGAAGCTTTCTTT
CDR3aa: CASSLAAPGEAFF

d_gene: .
j_gene: TRBJ1-3
abundance: .
v_gene: TRBV4-2
CDR3nt: TGTGCCAGCAGCCAAGAGGGCAGCAGCTCTGGAAACACCATATATTTT
CDR3aa: CASSQEGSSSGNTIYF

d_gene: .
j_gene: TRBJ1-1
abundance: .
v_gene: TRBV7-8
CDR3nt: TGTGCCAGCAGCTTAGATCCAGGGAGGAGAGCTTTCTTT
CDR3aa: CASSLDPGRRAFF

d_gene: TRBD2
j_gene: TRBJ2-3
abundance: .
v_gene: TRBV7-9
CDR3nt: TGTGCCAGCAGCAGAGGTCTAGCGGTTCCTTCCACAGATACGCAGTATTTT
CDR3aa: CASSRGLAVPSTDTQYF

d_gene: .
j_gene: TRBJ1-1
abundance: .
v_gene: TRBV4-3
CDR3nt: TGCGCCAGCAGCCAAGGGCCAGGCGCCATGAACACTGAAGCTTTCTTT
CDR3aa: CASSQGPGAMNTEAFF

d_gene: .
j_gene: TRBJ2-1
abundance: .
v_gene: TRBV23-1
CDR3nt: TGCGCCAGCAGTCAAGGAAGCTCTCTAGGAAATGAGCAGTTCTTC
CDR3aa: CASSQGSSLGNEQFF

d_gene: .
j_gene: TRBJ1-4
abundance: .
v_gene: TRBV4-1
CDR3nt: TGCGCCAGCAGCCAAGCTCAGTTTAATGAAAAACTGTTTTTT
CDR3aa: CASSQAQFNEKLFF